Listed here are 7 T cell receptor beta chains from one sample, sequenced in a study of blood T cell repertoires in COVID-19. Sequenced by immunoSEQ multiplex PCR; TCRdb stores in-frame clones only, minus some. The sample comprises about 98,000 clones, approximately 89% of which are singletons, and 10% to 13% rests with the top ten. Sequencing was done on a sample of peripheral blood. These TCRs come from a man in his forties or fifties with acute or convalescent COVID-19.

In this sample, this clone turned up a few times. The CDR3 protein is CSVGRSSNQPQHF. The CDR3 DNA sequence: TGCAGCGTGGGGCGCAGTAGCAATCAGCCCCAGCATTTT. This sequence joins TRBV29-1 and TRBJ1-5, with TRBD1 as a possible D gene (5 bases). Trimming took 6 bases from V and 0 from J, leaving 9 bases between them. The germline V gene has CDR1 SQVTM and CDR2 ANQGSEA. The CDR3 runs to 13 residues.

V is TRBV10-3 and J is TRBJ2-7, with TRBD1 matching 8 bases. V lost 4 bases to trimming and J lost 3 bases; unmatched junction nucleotides: 5. Germline CDR1 and CDR2: ENHRY and SYGVKD. CDR3 length: 14 residues. CDR3 sequence (DNA): TGTGCCATCAGTGCCGGGACAGGTTACTACGAGCAGTACTTC. Its protein is CAISAGTGYYEQYF.

The chain combines TRBV19 with TRBJ2-2, with TRBD1 identical over 8 bases. V was clipped by 6 bases and J by 7 bases; unmatched bases: 7. The germline V gene has CDR1 LNHDA and CDR2 SQIVND (reference sequence). The CDR3 is made up of 14 amino acids. Here the CDR3 DNA reads TGTGCCAGTAGCGGCAGGGGGCGTCTCGGGGAGCTGTTTTTT. Translation gives CASSGRGRLGELFF.

The chain has TRBV12-5 and TRBJ2-2; 14 bases align to TRBD2. Germline CDR1 reads LGHNT; CDR2 reads FRNRAP. V dropped 5 bases and J dropped 3; count of bases not matched to a gene: 5. This CDR3 is 17 amino acids long. In DNA form, the CDR3 reads TGTGCTAGTGGTCCGGGACTAGCGGGAGACTACACCGGGGAGCTGTTTTTT. Its protein is CASGPGLAGDYTGELFF.

This chain uses TRBV7-9 with TRBJ1-6, with D tentatively TRBD1 (6 bases). The CDR3 length is 14 residues. The V gene's germline CDR1 is SEHNR and CDR2 FQNEAQ (reference sequence). Trimming stripped 8 bases from V and 8 bases from J, with 16 bases between. In DNA, the CDR3 is TGTGCCAGCTGGGGTACAGGGTCCCATTCACCCCTCCACTTT. Translated: CASWGTGSHSPLHF.

The rearrangement joins TRBV6-4 to TRBJ1-2; D may be TRBD1 (6 bases). This CDR3 contains 15 residues. V lost 2 bases and J 8 bases, leaving 18 bases between the germline ends. Per germline, CDR1 MRHNA and CDR2 SNTAGT. CDR3 protein: CASSDPERGMRGYTF. CDR3 in DNA: TGTGCCAGCAGTGACCCAGAAAGGGGGATGAGAGGCTACACCTTC.

The chain recombines TRBV5-1 with TRBJ2-3; D call uncertain. The CDR3 is made up of 15 amino acids. The V gene's germline CDR1 is SGHRS and CDR2 YFSETQ. The V end was cut by 0 bases, the J end by 4 bases, with 12 bases between. CDR3 sequence reads: CASSLGPTDSDTQYF. The DNA of the CDR3 is TGCGCCAGCAGCTTGGGCCCCACTGATTCAGATACGCAGTATTTT.